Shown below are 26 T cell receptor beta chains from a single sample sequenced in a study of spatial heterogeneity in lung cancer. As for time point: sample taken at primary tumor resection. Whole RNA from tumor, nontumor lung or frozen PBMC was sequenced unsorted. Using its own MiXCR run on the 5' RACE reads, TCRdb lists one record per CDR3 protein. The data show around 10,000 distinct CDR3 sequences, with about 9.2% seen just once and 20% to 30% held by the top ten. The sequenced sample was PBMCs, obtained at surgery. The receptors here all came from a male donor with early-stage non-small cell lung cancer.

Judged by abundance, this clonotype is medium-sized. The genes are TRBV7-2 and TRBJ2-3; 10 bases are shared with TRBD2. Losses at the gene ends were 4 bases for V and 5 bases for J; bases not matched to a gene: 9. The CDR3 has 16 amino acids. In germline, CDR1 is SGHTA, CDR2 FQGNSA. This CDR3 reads CASSSPPGLARDTQYF. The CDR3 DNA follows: TGTGCCAGCAGCTCTCCCCCGGGACTAGCGAGAGATACGCAGTATTTT.

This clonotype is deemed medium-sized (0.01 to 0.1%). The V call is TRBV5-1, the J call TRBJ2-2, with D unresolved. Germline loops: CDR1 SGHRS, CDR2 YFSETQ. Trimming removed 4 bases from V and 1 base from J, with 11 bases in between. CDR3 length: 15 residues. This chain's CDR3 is CASSAASKNTGELFF. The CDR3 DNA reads TGCGCCAGCAGCGCCGCCAGCAAGAACACCGGGGAGCTGTTTTTT.

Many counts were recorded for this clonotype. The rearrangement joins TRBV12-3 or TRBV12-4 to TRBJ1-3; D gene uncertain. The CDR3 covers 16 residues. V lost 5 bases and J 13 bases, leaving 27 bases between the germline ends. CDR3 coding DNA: TGTGCCAGCAGTATGGGTAGAGTCCGCCCGAAACACGGGATATATTTT. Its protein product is CASSMGRVRPKHGIYF.

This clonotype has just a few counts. CDR3 protein: CASSGDRNQPQHF. The CDR3 nucleotides are TGTGCCAGCAGCGGGGACAGGAATCAGCCCCAGCATTTT. The gene calls are TRBV7-2 and TRBJ1-5; TRBD1 aligns across 8 bases. The CDR3 has 13 amino acids. The germline V gene has CDR1 SGHTA and CDR2 FQGNSA. Trimming removed 5 bases from V and 4 bases from J; junction bases left unmatched: 1.

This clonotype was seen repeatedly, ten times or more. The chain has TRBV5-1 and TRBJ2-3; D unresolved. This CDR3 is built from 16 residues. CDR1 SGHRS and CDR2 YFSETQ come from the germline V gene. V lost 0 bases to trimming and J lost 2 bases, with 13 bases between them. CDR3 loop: CASSLADEPFTDTQYF. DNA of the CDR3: TGCGCCAGCAGCTTGGCCGACGAGCCGTTCACAGATACGCAGTATTTT.

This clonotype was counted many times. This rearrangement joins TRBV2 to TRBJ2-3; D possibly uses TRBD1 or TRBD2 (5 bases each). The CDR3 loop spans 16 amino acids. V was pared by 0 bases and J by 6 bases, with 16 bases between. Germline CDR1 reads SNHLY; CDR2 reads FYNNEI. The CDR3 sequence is CASSEALQGRADTQYF. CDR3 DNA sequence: TGTGCCAGCAGTGAAGCGCTTCAGGGACGAGCGGATACGCAGTATTTT.

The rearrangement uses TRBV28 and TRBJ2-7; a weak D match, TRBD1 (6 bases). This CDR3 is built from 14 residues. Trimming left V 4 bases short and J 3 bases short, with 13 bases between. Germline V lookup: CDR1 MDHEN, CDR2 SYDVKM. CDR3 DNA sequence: TGTGCCAGCAGTTCCGGGACATGGGTCTACGAGCAGTACTTC. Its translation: CASSSGTWVYEQYF.

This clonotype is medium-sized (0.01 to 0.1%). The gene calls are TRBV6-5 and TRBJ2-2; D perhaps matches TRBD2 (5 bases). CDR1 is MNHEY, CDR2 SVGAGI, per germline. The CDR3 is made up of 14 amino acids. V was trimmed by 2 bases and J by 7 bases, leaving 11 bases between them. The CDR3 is CASSYGPGFGELFF. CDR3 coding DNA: TGTGCCAGCAGTTACGGCCCGGGGTTCGGGGAGCTGTTTTTT.

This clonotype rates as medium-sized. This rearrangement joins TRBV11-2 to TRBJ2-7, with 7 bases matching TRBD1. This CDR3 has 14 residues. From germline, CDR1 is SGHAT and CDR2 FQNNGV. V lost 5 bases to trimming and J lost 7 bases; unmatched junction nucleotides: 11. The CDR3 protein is CASSPTGTALEQYF. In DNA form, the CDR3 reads TGTGCCAGCAGCCCAACCGGGACAGCCCTTGAGCAGTACTTC.

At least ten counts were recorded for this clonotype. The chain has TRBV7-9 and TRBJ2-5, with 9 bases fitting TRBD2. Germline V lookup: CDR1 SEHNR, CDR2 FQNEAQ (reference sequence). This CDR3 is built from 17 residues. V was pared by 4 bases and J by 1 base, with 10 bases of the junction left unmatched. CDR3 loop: CASSSSSGGPSQETQYF. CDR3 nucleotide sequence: TGTGCCAGCAGCTCGTCAAGCGGGGGGCCCTCCCAAGAGACCCAGTACTTC.

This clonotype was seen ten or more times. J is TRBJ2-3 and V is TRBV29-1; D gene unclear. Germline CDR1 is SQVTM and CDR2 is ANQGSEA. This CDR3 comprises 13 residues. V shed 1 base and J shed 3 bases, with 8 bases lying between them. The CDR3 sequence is CSVEGYRTDTQYF. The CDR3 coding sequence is TGCAGCGTTGAAGGGTACAGAACAGATACGCAGTATTTT.

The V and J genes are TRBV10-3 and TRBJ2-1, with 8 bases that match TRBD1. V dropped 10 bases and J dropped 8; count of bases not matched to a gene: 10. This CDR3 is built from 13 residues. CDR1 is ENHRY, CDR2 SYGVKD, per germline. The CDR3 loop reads CATNPGGLDEQFF. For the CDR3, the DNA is TGTGCCACTAATCCAGGGGGCCTAGATGAGCAGTTCTTC.

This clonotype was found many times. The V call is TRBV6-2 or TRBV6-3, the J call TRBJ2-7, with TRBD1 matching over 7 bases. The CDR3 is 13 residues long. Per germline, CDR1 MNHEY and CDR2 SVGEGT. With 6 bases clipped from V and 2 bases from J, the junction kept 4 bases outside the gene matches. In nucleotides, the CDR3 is TGTGCCAGCAGAGGGACAGACACCTACGAGCAGTACTTC. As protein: CASRGTDTYEQYF.

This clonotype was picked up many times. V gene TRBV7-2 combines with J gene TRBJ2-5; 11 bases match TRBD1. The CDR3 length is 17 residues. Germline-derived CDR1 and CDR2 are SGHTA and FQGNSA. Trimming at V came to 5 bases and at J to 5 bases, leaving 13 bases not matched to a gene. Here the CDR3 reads CASSTRTGGFRIETQYF. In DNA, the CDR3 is TGTGCCAGCAGCACACGGACAGGGGGCTTTCGAATCGAGACCCAGTACTTC.

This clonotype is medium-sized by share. The CDR3 here is CASSDGTGVRETQYF. The CDR3 bases are TGTGCCAGCAGCGACGGGACAGGCGTTAGAGAGACCCAGTACTTC. The rearrangement uses TRBV11-2 and TRBJ2-5; 8 nucleotides align to TRBD1. Germline trimming cut 5 bases from V and 4 bases from J; bases unmatched to any gene: 9. This CDR3 is built from 15 residues. Per the germline V gene, CDR1 is SGHAT and CDR2 is FQNNGV. The whole variable domain, filled in from reference TRBV11-2 and TRBJ2-5, reads EAGVAQSPRYKIIEKRQSVAFWCNPISGHATLYWYQQILGQGPKLLIQFQNNGVVDDSQLPKDRFSAERLKGVDSTLKIQPAKLEDSAVYLCASSDGTGVRETQYFGPGTRLLVL.

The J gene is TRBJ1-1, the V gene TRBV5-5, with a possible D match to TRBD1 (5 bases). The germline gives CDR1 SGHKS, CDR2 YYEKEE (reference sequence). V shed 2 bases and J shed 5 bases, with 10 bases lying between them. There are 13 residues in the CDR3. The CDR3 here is CASSLGVGTEAFF. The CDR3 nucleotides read TGTGCCAGCAGCTTAGGGGTTGGTACTGAAGCTTTCTTT.

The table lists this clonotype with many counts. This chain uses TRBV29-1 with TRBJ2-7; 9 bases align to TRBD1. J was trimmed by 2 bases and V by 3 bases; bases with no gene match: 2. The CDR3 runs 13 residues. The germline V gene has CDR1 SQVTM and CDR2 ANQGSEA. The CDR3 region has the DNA TGCAGCGTTGAGGGACAGGGTCCCTACGAGCAGTACTTC. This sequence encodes CSVEGQGPYEQYF.

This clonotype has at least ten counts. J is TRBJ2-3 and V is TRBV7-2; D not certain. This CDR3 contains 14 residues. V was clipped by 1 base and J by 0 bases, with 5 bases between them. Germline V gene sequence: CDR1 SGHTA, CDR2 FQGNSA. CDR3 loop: CASSLVGSTDTQYF. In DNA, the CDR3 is TGTGCCAGCAGCTTAGTCGGGAGCACAGATACGCAGTATTTT.

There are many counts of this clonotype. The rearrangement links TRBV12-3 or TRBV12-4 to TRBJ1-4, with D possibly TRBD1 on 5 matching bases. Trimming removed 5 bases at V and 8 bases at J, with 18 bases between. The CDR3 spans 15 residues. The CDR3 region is CASSPRGLSEEKLFF. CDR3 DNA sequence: TGTGCCAGCAGTCCCCGGGGCCTTTCGGAGGAAAAACTGTTTTTT.

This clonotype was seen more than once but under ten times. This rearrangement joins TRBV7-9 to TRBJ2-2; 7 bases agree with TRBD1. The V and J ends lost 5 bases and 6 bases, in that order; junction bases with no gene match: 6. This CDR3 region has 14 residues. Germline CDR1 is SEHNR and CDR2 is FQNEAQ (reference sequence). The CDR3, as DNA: TGTGCCAGCAGCGGACGACAGGGACCCGGGGAGCTGTTTTTT. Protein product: CASSGRQGPGELFF.

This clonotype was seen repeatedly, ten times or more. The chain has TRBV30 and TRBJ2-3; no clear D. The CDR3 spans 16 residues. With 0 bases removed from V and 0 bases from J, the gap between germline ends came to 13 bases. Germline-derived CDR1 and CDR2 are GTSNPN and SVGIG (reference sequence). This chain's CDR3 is CAWSVTPVFSTDTQYF. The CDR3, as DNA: TGTGCCTGGAGTGTCACTCCAGTCTTTAGCACAGATACGCAGTATTTT.

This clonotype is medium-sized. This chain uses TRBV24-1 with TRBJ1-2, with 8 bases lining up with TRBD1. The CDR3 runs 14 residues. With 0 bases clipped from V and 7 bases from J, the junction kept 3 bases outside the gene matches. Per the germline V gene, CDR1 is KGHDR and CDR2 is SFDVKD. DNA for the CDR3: TGTGCCACCAGTGATTTGGACACAGGGGGTGGCTACACCTTC. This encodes CATSDLDTGGGYTF.

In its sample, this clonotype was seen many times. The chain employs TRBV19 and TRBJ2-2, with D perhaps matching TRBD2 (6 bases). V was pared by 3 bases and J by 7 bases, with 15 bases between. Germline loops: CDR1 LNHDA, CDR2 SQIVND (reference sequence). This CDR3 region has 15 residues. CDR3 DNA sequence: TGTGCCAGTAGTATTGCCGGGGCGCGGGACGGGGAGCTGTTTTTT. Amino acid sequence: CASSIAGARDGELFF.

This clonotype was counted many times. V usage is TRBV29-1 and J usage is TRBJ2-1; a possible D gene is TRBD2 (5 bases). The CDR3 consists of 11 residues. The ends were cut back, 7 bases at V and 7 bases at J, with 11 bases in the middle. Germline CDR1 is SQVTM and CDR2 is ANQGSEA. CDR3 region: CSARGQNEQFF. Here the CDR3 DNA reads TGCAGCGCCCGGGGTCAAAATGAGCAGTTCTTC.

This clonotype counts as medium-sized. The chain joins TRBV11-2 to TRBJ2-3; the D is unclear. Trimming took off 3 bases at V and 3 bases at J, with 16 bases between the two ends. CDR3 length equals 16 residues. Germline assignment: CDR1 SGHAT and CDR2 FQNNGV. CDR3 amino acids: CASSFQQRSGTDTQYF. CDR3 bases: TGTGCCAGCAGCTTCCAACAGCGCTCCGGGACAGATACGCAGTATTTT.

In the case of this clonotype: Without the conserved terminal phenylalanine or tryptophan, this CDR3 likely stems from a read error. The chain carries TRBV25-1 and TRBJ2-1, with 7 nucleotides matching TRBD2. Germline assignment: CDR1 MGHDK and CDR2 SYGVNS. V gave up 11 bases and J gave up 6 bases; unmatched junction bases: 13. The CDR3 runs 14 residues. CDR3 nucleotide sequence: TGTGCCGGGGCGAGGGCGGGGAGGGGCAATGAGCAGTTCCTC. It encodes CAGARAGRGNEQFL.